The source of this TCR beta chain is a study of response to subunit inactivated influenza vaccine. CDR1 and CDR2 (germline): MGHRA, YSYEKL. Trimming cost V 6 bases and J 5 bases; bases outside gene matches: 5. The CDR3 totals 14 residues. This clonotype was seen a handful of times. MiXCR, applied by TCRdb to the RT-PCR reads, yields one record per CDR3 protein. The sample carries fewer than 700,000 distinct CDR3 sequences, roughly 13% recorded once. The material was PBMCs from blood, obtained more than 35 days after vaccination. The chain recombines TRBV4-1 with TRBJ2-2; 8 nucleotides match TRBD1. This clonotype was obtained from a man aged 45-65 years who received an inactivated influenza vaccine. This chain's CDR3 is CASSPTGETGELFF. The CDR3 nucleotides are TGCGCCAGCAGTCCGACAGGGGAAACCGGGGAGCTGTTTTTT.